This T cell receptor beta chain was captured by sequencing in a study of T cell responses to AZD1222 COVID-19 vaccine. For the study at large: Timing groups of about 4 and about 12 weeks for second doses were pooled.

Profiled with immunoSEQ multiplex PCR; TCRdb holds only in-frame clones, not every one. The sample has approximately 150,000 clones, roughly 91% seen once; the top ten hold approximately 1.8%. Worth noting for this clone: The antigen is undetermined.

This CDR3 has 15 amino acids. Trimming removed 3 bases from V and 4 bases from J, with 16 bases in between. Germline CDR1 SGHRS, CDR2 YFSETQ. Study-wide results and limits: The sample set comprised mostly white British donors with more females, and clonal diversity was possibly underestimated. Recipients of two AZD1222 doses showed rising Spike-specific TCR breadth and depth.

Sequenced material: peripheral blood, taken on day 0 of AZD1222 vaccination. The TCR originated in an adult in good health. The chain joins TRBV5-1 to TRBJ1-2; D is perhaps TRBD1 (5 bases). CDR3 sequence: CASSSPGSVSYGYTF. The CDR3 region has the DNA TGCGCCAGCAGCTCCCCAGGGTCCGTATCCTATGGCTACACCTTC.